The T cell receptor beta chain under discussion was sequenced for a study of T-cell reconstitution after alpha-beta-depleted transplantation in children. Study-wide results and limits: Several patients had high TCRbeta diversity at day 60; it came from surviving recipient T cells and thymic progenitors.

On this clonotype itself: Its specificity is unknown.

With 4 bases removed from V and 7 bases from J, the gap between germline ends came to 13 bases. CDR3 length equals 13 residues. Using unique molecular identifiers, the investigators prepared the TCRbeta library. TCRdb fed the PCR reads into MiXCR, producing one record per CDR3 protein. The sample comprises some 550,000 distinct CDR3 sequences, 23% of which are singletons, and approximately 14% rests with the top ten. The J gene is TRBJ1-2, the V gene TRBV12-3 or TRBV12-4; D is possibly TRBD1 (6 bases). The TCR originated in a boy younger than two who had a stem cell transplant for acute myeloid leukemia, so the T cells may come from the graft donor. The source was PBMCs, mostly from graft donor cells, collected 360 days after TCRalphabeta/CD19-depleted stem cell transplant. CDR3 loop: CASSSYRVAGYTF. DNA of the CDR3: TGTGCCAGCAGTTCCTACAGGGTAGCTGGCTACACCTTC.